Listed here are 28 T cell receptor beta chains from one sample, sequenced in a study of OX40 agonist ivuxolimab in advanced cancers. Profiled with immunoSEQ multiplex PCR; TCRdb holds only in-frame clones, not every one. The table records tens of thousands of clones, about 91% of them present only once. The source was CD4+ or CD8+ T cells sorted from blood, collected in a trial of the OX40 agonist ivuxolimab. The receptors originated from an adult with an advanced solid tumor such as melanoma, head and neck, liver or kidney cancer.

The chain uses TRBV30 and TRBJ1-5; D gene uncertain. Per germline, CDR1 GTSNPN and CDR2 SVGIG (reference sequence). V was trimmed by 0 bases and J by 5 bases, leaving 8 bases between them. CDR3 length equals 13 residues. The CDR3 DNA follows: TGTGCCTGGAGTGTACAGTCTGATCAGCCCCAGCATTTT. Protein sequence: CAWSVQSDQPQHF.

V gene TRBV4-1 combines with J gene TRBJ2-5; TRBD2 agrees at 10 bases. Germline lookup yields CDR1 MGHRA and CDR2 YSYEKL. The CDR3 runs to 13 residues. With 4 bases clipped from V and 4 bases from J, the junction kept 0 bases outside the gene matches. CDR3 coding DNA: TGCGCCAGCAGCCTAGCGGGAGGAGAGACCCAGTACTTC. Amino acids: CASSLAGGETQYF.

The CDR3 DNA reads as TGCGCCAGCAGCCCGGGACACTCCGCCAGGGGCACAGATACGCAGTATTTT. It specifies CASSPGHSARGTDTQYF. The chain joins TRBV5-1 to TRBJ2-3; maybe TRBD1 (6 bases). Trimming pared 4 bases from V and 1 base from J, leaving 19 bases between. The CDR3 spans 17 residues. CDR1 is SGHRS, CDR2 YFSETQ, per germline.

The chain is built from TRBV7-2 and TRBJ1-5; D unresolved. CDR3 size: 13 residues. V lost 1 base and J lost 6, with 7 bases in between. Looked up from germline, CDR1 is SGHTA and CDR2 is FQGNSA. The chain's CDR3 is CASSLGGSQPQHF. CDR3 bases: TGTGCCAGCAGCTTAGGAGGGTCTCAGCCCCAGCATTTT.

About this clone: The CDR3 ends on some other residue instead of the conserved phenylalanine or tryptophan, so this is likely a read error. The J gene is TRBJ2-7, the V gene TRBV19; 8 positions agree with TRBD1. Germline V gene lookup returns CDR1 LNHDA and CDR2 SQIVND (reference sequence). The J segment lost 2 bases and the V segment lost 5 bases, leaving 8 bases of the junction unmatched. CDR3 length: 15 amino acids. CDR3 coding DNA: TGTGCCAGTAGTCGGGCTGGGACAGGAACCTACGAGCAGTACCTC. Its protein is CASSRAGTGTYEQYL.

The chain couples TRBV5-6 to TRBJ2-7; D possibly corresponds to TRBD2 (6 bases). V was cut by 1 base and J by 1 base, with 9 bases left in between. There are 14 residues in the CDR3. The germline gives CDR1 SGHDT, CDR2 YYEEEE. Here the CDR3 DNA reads TGTGCCAGCAGCTTGATACGGGGGTCCTACGAGCAGTACTTC. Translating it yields CASSLIRGSYEQYF.

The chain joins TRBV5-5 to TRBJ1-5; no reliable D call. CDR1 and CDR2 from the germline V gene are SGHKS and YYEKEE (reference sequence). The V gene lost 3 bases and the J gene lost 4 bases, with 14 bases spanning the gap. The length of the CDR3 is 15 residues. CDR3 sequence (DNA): TGTGCCAGCAGCTCGTTAGGGCTGCAAAATCAGCCCCAGCATTTT. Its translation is CASSSLGLQNQPQHF.

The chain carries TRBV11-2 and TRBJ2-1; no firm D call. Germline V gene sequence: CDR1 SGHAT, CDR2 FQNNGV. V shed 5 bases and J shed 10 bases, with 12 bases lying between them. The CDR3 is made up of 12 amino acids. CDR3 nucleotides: TGTGCCAGCAGCCCACGGGCGCGAGAGCAGTTCTTC. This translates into CASSPRAREQFF.

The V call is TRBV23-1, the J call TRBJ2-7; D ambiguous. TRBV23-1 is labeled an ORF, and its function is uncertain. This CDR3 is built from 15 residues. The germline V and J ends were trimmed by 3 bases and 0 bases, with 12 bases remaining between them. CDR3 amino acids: CASSHGTKSSYEQYF. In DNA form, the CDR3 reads TGCGCCAGCAGTCATGGCACCAAGAGCTCCTACGAGCAGTACTTC.

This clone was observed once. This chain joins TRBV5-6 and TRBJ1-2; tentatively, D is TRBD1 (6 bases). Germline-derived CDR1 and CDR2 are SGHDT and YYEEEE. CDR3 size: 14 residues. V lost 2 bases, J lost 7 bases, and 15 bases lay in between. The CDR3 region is CASSLQGFAVGYTF. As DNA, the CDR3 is TGTGCCAGCAGCTTACAGGGATTTGCGGTTGGCTACACCTTC.

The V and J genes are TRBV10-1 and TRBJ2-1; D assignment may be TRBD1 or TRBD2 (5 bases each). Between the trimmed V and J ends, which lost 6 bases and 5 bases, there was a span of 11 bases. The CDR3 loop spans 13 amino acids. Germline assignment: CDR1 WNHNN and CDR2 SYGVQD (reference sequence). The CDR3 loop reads CASRRDPNNEQFF. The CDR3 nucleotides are TGCGCCAGCAGACGGGACCCGAACAATGAGCAGTTCTTC.

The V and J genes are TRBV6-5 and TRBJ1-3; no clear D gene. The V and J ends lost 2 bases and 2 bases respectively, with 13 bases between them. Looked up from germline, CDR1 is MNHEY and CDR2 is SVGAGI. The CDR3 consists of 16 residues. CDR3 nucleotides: TGTGCCAGCAGTTACAATCGTAGGGCAGCTGGAAACACCATATATTTT. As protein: CASSYNRRAAGNTIYF.

The CDR3 loop is CASSFLVVPSPEAFF. CDR3 in DNA: TGTGCCAGCAGCTTCCTTGTCGTCCCCAGCCCTGAAGCTTTCTTT. The chain employs TRBV11-2 and TRBJ1-1; D not certain. The length of the CDR3 is 15 residues. The V and J ends lost 3 bases and 6 bases respectively, with 17 bases between them. Germline V gene lookup returns CDR1 SGHAT and CDR2 FQNNGV. Supplemented by reference TRBV11-2 and TRBJ1-1, the full variable domain reads EAGVAQSPRYKIIEKRQSVAFWCNPISGHATLYWYQQILGQGPKLLIQFQNNGVVDDSQLPKDRFSAERLKGVDSTLKIQPAKLEDSAVYLCASSFLVVPSPEAFFGQGTRLTVV.

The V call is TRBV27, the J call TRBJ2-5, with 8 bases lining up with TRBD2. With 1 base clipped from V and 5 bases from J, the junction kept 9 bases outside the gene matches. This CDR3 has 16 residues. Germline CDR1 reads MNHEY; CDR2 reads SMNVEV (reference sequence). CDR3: CASSLYSSGRRETQYF. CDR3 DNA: TGTGCCAGCAGTTTATACTCAAGCGGGAGACGGGAGACCCAGTACTTC.

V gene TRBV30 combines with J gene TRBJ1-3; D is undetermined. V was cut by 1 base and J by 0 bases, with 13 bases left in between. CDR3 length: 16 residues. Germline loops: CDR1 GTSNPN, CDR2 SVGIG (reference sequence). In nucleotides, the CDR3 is TGTGCCTGGAGTGACTTCGGCCTACCCTCTGGAAACACCATATATTTT. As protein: CAWSDFGLPSGNTIYF. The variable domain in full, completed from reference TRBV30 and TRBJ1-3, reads SQTIHQWPATLVQPVGSPLSLECTVEGTSNPNLYWYRQAAGRGLQLLFYSVGIGQISSEVPQNLSASRPQDRQFILSSKKLLLSDSGFYLCAWSDFGLPSGNTIYFGEGSWLTVV.

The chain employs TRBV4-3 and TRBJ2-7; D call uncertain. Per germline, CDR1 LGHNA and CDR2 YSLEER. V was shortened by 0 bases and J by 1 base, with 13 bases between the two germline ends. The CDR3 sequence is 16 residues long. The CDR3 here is CASSQDKAAASYEQYF. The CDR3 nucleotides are TGCGCCAGCAGCCAAGATAAGGCTGCCGCATCCTACGAGCAGTACTTC.

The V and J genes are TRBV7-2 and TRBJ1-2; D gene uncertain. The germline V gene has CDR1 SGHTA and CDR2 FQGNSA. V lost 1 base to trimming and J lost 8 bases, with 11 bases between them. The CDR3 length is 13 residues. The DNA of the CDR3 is TGTGCCAGCAGCTTAGTCAGCGATAGAGGCTACACCTTC. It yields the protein CASSLVSDRGYTF.

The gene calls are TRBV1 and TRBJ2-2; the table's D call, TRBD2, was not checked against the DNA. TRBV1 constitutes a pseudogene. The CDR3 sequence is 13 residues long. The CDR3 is CTSSHWETGELFF. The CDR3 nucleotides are TGCACCAGCAGCCATTGGGAGACCGGGGAGCTGTTTTTT.

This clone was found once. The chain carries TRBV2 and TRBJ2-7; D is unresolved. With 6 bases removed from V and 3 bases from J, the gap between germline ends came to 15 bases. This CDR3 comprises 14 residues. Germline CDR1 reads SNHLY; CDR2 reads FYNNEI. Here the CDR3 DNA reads TGTGCCAGCAGCCGGTCGTGGGATAGCTACGAGCAGTACTTC. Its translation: CASSRSWDSYEQYF.

Here the CDR3 reads CASSLGTGAAQETQYF. DNA of the CDR3: TGCGCCAGCAGCTTGGGGACAGGGGCGGCACAAGAGACCCAGTACTTC. V is TRBV5-1 and J is TRBJ2-5; 9 bases fit TRBD1. The junction had 5 bases not matched to a gene; V was cut back by 0 bases and J by 2 bases. Germline lookup yields CDR1 SGHRS and CDR2 YFSETQ. The CDR3 has 16 amino acids.

CDR3 in DNA: TGTGCCAGCAGCAACGAAGGCACAGATACGCAGTATTTT. Protein sequence: CASSNEGTDTQYF. The V and J genes are TRBV6-5 and TRBJ2-3, with D uncertain. This CDR3 comprises 13 residues. In germline, CDR1 is MNHEY, CDR2 SVGAGI. Trimming took off 6 bases at V and 1 base at J, with 8 bases between the two ends.

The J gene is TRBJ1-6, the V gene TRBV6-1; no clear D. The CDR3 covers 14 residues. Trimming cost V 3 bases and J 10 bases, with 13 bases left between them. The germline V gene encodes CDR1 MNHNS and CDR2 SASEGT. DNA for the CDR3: TGTGCCAGCAGTGAGACGATAGTAAGATCACCCCTCCACTTT. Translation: CASSETIVRSPLHF.

CDR3 residues: CASSQDLAGSGNTIYF. In DNA form, the CDR3 reads TGTGCCAGCAGCCAAGATCTAGCAGGCTCTGGAAACACCATATATTTT. The chain uses TRBV4-2 and TRBJ1-3; D remains unclear. This CDR3 contains 16 residues. From germline, CDR1 is LGHNA and CDR2 YNFKEQ. V lost 0 bases, J lost 0 bases, and 9 bases lay in between.

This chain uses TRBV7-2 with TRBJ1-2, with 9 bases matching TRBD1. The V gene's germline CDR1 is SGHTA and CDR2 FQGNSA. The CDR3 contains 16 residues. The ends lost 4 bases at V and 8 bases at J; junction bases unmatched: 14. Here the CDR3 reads CASSSVPGQGGQGYTF. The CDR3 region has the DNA TGTGCCAGCAGCTCCGTCCCGGGACAGGGAGGGCAAGGCTACACCTTC.

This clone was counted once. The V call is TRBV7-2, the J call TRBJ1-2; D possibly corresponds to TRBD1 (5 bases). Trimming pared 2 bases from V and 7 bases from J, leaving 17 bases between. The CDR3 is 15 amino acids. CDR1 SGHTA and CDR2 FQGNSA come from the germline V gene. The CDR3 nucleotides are TGTGCCAGCAGCTTAATCCCCGGGGCGAGGGTTGGCTACACCTTC. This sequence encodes CASSLIPGARVGYTF.

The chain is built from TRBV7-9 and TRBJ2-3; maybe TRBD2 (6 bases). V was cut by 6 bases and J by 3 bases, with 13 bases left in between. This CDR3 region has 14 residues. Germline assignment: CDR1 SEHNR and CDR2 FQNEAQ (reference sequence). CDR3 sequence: CASRGDSATDTQYF. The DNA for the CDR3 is TGTGCCAGCAGGGGGGACTCGGCTACAGATACGCAGTATTTT.

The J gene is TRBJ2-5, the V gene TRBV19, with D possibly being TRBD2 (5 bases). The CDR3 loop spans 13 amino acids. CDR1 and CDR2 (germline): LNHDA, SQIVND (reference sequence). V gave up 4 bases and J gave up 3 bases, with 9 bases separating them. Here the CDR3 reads CASSKSAEETQYF. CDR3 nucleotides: TGTGCCAGTAGTAAATCAGCGGAAGAGACCCAGTACTTC. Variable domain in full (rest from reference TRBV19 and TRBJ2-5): DGGITQSPKYLFRKEGQNVTLSCEQNLNHDAMYWYRQDPGQGLRLIYYSQIVNDFQKGDIAEGYSVSREKKESFPLTVTSAQKNPTAFYLCASSKSAEETQYFGPGTRLLVL.

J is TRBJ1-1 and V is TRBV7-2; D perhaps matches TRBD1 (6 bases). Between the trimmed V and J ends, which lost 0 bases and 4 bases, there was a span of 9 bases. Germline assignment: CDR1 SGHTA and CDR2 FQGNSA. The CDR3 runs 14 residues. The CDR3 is CASSLARGGTEAFF. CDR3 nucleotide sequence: TGTGCCAGCAGCTTAGCCAGGGGAGGCACTGAAGCTTTCTTT. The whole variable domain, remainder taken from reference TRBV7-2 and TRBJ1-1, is GAGVSQSPSNKVTEKGKDVELRCDPISGHTALYWYRQSLGQGLEFLIYFQGNSAPDKSGLPSDRFSAERTGGSVSTLTIQRTQQEDSAVYLCASSLARGGTEAFFGQGTRLTVV.